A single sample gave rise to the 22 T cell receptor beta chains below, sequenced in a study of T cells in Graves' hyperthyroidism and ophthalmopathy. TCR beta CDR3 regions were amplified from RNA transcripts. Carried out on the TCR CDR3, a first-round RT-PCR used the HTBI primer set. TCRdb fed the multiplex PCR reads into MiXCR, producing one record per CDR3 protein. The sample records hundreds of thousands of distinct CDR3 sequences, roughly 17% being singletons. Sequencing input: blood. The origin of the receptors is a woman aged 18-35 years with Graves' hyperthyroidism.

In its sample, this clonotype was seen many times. The CDR3 sequence is CASSGSRGGSGELFF. The DNA of the CDR3 is TGTGCCAGCAGTGGTTCAAGGGGGGGTAGCGGGGAGCTGTTTTTT. The gene calls are TRBV2 and TRBJ2-2; D possibly corresponds to TRBD2 (7 bases). CDR3 length: 15 residues. Deletions cut 4 bases from V and 7 bases from J, with 16 bases between. The germline gives CDR1 SNHLY, CDR2 FYNNEI.

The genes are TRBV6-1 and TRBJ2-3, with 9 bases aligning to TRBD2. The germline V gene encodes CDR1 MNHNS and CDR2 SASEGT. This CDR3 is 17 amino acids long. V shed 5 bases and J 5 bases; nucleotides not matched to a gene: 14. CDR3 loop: CASSYRLAAPGGDTQYF. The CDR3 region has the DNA TGTGCCAGCAGTTATAGACTAGCGGCCCCGGGAGGAGATACGCAGTATTTT.

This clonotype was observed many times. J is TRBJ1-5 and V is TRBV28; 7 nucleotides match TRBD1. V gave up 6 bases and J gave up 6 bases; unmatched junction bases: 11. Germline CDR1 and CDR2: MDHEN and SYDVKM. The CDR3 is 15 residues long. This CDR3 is CASRGGGGESQPQHF. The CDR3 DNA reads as TGTGCCAGCAGGGGGGGAGGGGGCGAGAGTCAGCCCCAGCATTTT.

The CDR3, as DNA: TGTGCCAGCAGGATAACAGGGGATACTGAAGCTTTCTTT. This gives the protein CASRITGDTEAFF. The chain recombines TRBV6-2 or TRBV6-3 with TRBJ1-1, with 7 nucleotides matching TRBD1. The germline CDR1 and CDR2 sequences are MNHEY and SVGEGT. The CDR3 contains 13 residues. V shed 6 bases and J 5 bases; nucleotides not matched to a gene: 6.

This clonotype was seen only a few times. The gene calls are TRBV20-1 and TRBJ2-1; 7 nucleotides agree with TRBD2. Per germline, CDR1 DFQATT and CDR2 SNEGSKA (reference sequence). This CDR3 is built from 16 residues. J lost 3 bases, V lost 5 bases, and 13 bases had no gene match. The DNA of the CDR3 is TGCAGTGCTCGTCCGGTATCGGGCGGGGGCTACAATGAGCAGTTCTTC. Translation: CSARPVSGGGYNEQFF.

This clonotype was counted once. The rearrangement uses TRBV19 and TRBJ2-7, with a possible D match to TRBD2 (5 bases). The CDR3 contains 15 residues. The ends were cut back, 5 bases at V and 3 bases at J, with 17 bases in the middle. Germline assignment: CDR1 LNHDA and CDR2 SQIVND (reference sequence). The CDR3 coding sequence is TGTGCCAGTAGTCCCCGGGGTAGCGAGATCTACGAGCAGTACTTC. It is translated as CASSPRGSEIYEQYF. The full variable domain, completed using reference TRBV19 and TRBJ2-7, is DGGITQSPKYLFRKEGQNVTLSCEQNLNHDAMYWYRQDPGQGLRLIYYSQIVNDFQKGDIAEGYSVSREKKESFPLTVTSAQKNPTAFYLCASSPRGSEIYEQYFGPGTRLTVT.

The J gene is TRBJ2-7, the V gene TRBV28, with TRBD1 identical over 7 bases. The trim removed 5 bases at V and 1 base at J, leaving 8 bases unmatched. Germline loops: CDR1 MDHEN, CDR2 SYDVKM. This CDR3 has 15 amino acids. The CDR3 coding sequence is TGTGCCAGCAGTCCACCGGACAGGCAATCCTACGAGCAGTACTTC. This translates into CASSPPDRQSYEQYF. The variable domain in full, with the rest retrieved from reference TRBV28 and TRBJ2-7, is DVKVTQSSRYLVKRTGEKVFLECVQDMDHENMFWYRQDPGLGLRLIYFSYDVKMKEKGDIPEGYSVSREKKERFSLILESASTNQTSMYLCASSPPDRQSYEQYFGPGTRLTVT.

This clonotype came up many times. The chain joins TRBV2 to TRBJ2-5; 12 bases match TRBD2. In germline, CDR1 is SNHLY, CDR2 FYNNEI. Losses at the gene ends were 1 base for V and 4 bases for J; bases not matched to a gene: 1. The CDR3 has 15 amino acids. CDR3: CASSEELAGGETQYF. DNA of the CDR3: TGTGCCAGCAGTGAAGAACTAGCGGGGGGAGAGACCCAGTACTTC.

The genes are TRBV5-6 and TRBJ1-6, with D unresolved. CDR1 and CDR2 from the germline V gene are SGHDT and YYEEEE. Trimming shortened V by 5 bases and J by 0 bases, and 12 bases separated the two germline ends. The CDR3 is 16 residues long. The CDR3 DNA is TGTGCCAGCAGTAAAACACGAAGCTCCTATAATTCACCCCTCCACTTT. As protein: CASSKTRSSYNSPLHF.

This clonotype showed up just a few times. The CDR3: CAISVGSGSPTGELFF. In DNA, the CDR3 is TGTGCCATCAGTGTAGGTAGCGGGAGTCCCACCGGGGAGCTGTTTTTT. The rearrangement links TRBV10-3 to TRBJ2-2; 9 nucleotides align to TRBD2. CDR3 size: 16 residues. The ends lost 4 bases at V and 4 bases at J; junction bases unmatched: 7. Germline CDR1 and CDR2: ENHRY and SYGVKD.

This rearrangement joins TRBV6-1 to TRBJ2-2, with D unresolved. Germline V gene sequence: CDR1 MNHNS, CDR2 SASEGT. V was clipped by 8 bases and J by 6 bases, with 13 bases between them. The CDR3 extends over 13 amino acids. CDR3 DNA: TGTGCCAGCCAGCGTCTTACGGCCGGGGAGCTGTTTTTT. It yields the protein CASQRLTAGELFF.

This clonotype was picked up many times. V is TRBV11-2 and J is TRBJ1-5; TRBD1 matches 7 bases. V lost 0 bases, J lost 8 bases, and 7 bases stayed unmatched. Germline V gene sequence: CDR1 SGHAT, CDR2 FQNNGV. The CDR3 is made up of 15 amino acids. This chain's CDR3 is CASSLETGSGEPQHF. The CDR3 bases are TGTGCCAGCAGCTTAGAGACAGGGTCTGGGGAGCCCCAGCATTTT.

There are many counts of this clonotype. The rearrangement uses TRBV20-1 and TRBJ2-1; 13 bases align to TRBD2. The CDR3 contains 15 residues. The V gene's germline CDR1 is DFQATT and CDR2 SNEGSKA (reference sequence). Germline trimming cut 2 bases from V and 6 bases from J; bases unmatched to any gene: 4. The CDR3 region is CSARMTSGRLNEQFF. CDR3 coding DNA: TGCAGTGCTAGAATGACTAGCGGGAGGCTCAATGAGCAGTTCTTC.

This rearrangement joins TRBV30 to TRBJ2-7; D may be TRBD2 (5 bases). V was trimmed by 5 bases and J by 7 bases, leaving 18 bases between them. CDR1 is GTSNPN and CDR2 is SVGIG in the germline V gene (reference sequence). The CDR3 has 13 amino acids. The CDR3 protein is CAWRPGGLEEQYF. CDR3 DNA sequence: TGTGCCTGGCGACCTGGCGGGTTAGAAGAGCAGTACTTC.

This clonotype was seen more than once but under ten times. DNA of the CDR3: TGTGCCCCCCCATGGGGAGAGAGAGCCGGGGAGCTGTTTTTT. Amino acids: CAPPWGERAGELFF. V usage is TRBV3-2 and J usage is TRBJ2-2; the table calls TRBD1, which could not be checked here. TRBV3-2 is noted as a pseudogene. This CDR3 is 14 amino acids long.

CDR3 sequence: CSVEGLAGGGQYF. DNA for the CDR3: TGCAGCGTTGAGGGACTAGCGGGGGGGGGGCAGTACTTC. The chain links TRBV29-1 to TRBJ2-7; 16 bases align to TRBD2. The CDR3 length is 13 residues. Trimming removed 3 bases from V and 9 bases from J; junction bases left unmatched: 2. CDR1 and CDR2 from the germline V gene are SQVTM and ANQGSEA.

CDR3 sequence reads: CASSRSGANEQFF. The CDR3, as DNA: TGTGCCAGCAGCCGCTCAGGGGCGAATGAGCAGTTCTTC. The chain joins TRBV7-9 to TRBJ2-1; D is perhaps TRBD1 (6 bases). CDR3 size: 13 residues. V was cut by 5 bases and J by 7 bases, with 12 bases left in between. Germline V gives CDR1 SEHNR, CDR2 FQNEAQ (reference sequence).

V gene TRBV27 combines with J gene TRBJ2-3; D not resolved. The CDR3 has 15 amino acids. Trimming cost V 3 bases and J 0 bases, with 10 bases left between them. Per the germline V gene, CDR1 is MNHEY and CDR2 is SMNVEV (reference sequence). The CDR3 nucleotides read TGTGCCAGCAGTTTTCAGTCGGCTAGCACAGATACGCAGTATTTT. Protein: CASSFQSASTDTQYF.

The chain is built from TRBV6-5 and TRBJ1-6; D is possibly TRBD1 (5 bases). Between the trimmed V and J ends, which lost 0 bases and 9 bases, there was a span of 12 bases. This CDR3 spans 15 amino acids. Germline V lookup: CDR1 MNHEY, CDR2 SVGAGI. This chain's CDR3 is CASSYSKGKGSPLHF. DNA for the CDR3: TGTGCCAGCAGTTACTCGAAGGGGAAGGGTTCACCCCTCCACTTT.

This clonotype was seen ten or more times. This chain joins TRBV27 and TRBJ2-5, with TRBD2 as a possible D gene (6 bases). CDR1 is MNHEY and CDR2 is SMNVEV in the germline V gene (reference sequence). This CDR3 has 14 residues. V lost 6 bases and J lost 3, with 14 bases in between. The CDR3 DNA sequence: TGTGCCAGCAGAGGGAGCGGGTTGGAAGAGACCCAGTACTTC. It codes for CASRGSGLEETQYF.

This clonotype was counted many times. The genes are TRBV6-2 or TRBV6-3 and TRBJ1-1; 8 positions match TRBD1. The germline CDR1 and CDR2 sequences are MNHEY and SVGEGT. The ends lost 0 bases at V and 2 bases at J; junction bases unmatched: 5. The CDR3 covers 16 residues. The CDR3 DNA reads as TGTGCCAGCAGTTACTCGGGGGACAGGTTCAACACTGAAGCTTTCTTT. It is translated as CASSYSGDRFNTEAFF.

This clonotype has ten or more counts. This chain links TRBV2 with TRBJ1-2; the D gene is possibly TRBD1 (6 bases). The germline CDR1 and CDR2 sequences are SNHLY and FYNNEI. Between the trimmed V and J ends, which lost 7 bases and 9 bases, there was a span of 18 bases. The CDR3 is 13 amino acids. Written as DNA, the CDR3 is TGTGCCAGCAATTCGATACAGGGAGCCAGCTACACCTTC. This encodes CASNSIQGASYTF.